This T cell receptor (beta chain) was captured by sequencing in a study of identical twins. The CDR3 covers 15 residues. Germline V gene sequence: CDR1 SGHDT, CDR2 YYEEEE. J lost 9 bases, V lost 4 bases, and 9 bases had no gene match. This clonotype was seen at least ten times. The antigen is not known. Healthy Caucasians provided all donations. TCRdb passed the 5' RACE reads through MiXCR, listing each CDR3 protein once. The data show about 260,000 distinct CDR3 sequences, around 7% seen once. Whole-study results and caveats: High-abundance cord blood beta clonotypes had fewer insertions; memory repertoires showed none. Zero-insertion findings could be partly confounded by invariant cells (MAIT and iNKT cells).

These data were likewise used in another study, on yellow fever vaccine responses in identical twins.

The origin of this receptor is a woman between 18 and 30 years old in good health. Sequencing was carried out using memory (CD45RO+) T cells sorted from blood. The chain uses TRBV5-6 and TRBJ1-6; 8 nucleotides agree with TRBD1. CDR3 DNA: TGTGCCAGCAGCCCAGGGGGCCGCTCCACTTCACCCCTCCACTTT. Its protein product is CASSPGGRSTSPLHF.